This T cell receptor beta chain was captured in a study of blood T cell repertoires in COVID-19. For the study at large: COVID-19 samples, acute and convalescent, were from the United States, Italy and Spain. The analysed material was cDNA or gDNA that came from T cells, B-cell-depleted T cells, or PBMCs.

Authors' data handling: Estimation of nucleated cell counts was performed using reference gene primer amplification. Clones were read by immunoSEQ multiplex PCR, and TCRdb kept only the in-frame ones, dropping some. V, J and clone size reflect that table, while D and trimming were determined from the DNA. The repertoire holds around 90,000 clones, with approximately 75% as singletons. This CDR3 is 16 amino acids long. The V gene lost 4 bases and the J gene lost 7 bases, with 22 bases spanning the gap. Germline loops: CDR1 SEHNR, CDR2 FQNEAQ (reference sequence). The receptor was derived from a human donor in a cohort sampled during active COVID-19. Material for sequencing was peripheral blood. The chain is built from TRBV7-9 and TRBJ2-5; D is possibly TRBD1 (6 bases). Here the CDR3 reads CASSSGQGLLGGTQYF. CDR3 bases: TGTGCCAGCAGCTCGGGACAAGGACTCCTCGGAGGGACCCAGTACTTC.